The source of this T cell receptor (beta chain) is a study of CD8+ T cells in alopecia areata. The study, taken as a whole, reports: Sequence data from scalp samples additionally include resident alphabeta T cells of normal skin.

cDNA reverse transcribed from extracted RNA served as the sequencing template. Sequencing used immunoSEQ multiplex PCR; TCRdb keeps in-frame clones, though not all of them. The data contain some 210,000 clones, 50% to 65% of them singletons. This clone appeared a single time. As yet, its antigen is unknown. The CDR3 is made up of 14 amino acids. CDR1 is MNHNY, CDR2 SVGAGI, per germline (reference sequence). Trimming took 6 bases from V and 2 from J; bases not matched to a gene: 4. The chain uses TRBV6-6 and TRBJ1-5; 7 bases align to TRBD1. The input for sequencing was CD4+ T cells sorted from blood, taken at week 0. The sequence derives from a human donor with alopecia areata. In nucleotides, the CDR3 is TGTGCCAGCAGGGTGACAGGGCGCAATCAGCCCCAGCATTTT. Residues: CASRVTGRNQPQHF.